This T cell receptor (beta chain) was retrieved from a study of T cell changes during pregnancy in multiple sclerosis. Here immunoSEQ multiplex PCR was the method, and the copy in TCRdb shows in-frame clones only, minus some. The sample shows 50,000 to 70,000 clones, approximately 92% of them seen only once. The CDR3 has 15 residues. V lost 1 base to trimming and J lost 0 bases, with 7 bases between them. In germline, CDR1 is LNHNV, CDR2 YYDKDF (reference sequence). This specimen was peripheral blood, taken in the first trimester of pregnancy. The chain has TRBV15 and TRBJ2-4; D gene unclear. The origin of this receptor is a female donor with multiple sclerosis, enrolled in a pregnancy study. The CDR3: CATSRARLAKNIQYF. The CDR3 bases are TGTGCCACCAGCAGAGCCAGACTAGCCAAAAACATTCAGTACTTC.